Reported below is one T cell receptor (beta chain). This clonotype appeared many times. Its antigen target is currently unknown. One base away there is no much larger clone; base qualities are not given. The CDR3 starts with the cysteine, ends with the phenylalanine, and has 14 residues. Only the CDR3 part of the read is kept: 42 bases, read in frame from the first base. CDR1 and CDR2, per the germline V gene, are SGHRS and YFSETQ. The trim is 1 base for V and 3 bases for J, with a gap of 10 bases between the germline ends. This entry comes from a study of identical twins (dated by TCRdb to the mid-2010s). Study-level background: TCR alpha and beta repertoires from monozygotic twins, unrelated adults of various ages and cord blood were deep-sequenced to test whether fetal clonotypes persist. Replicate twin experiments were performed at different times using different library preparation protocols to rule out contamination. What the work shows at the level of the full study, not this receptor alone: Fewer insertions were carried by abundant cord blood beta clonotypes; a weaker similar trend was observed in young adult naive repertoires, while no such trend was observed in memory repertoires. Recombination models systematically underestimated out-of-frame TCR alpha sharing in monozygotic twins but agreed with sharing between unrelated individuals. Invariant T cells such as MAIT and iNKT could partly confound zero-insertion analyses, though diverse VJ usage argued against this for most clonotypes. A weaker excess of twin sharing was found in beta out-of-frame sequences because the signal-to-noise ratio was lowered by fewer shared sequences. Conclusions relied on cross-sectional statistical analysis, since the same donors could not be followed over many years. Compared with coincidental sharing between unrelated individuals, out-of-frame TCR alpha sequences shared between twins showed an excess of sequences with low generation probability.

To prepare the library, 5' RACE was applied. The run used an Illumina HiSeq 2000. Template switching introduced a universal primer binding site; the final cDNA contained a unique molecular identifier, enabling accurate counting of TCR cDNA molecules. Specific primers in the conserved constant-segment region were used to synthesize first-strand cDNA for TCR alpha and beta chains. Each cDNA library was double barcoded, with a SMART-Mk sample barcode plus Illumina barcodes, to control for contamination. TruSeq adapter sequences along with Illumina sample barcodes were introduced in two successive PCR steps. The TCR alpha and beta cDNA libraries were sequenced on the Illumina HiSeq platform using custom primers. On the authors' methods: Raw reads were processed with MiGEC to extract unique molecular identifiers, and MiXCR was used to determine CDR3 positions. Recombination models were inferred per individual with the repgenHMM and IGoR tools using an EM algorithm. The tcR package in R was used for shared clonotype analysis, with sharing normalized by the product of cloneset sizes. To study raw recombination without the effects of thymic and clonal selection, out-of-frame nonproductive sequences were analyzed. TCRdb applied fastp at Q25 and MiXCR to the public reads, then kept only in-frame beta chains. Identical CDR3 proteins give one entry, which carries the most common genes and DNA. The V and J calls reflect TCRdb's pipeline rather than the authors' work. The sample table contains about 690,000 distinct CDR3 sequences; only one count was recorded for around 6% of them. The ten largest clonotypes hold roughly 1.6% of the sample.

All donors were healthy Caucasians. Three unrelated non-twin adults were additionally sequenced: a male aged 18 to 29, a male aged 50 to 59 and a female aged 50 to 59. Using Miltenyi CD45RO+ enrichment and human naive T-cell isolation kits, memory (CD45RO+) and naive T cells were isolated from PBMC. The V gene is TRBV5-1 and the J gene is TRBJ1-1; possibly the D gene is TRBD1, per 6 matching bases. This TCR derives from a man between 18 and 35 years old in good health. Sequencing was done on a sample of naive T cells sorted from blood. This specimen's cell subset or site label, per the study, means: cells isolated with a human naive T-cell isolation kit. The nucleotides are TGCGCCAGCAGCTTGCTTGCAGGGGACACTGAAGCTTTCTTT. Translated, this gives CASSLLAGDTEAFF.